This T cell receptor (beta chain) appears in the sequencing data of a study of blood T cells in healthy people across ages. A second PCR of 7 to 11 cycles used a sample-barcoded 5' primer and a J-beta primer mix. Each CDR3 protein is one row after TCRdb ran MiXCR on the 5' RACE reads. This repertoire shows just under 900,000 distinct CDR3 sequences, 25% to 30% found once; its top ten account for around a sixth. CDR1 and CDR2 (germline): LNHDA, SQIVND (reference sequence). CDR3 size: 15 residues. Trimming removed 6 bases from V and 5 bases from J, with 18 bases in between. This clonotype originated in a woman over 75 in good health. J is TRBJ2-3 and V is TRBV19; D is perhaps TRBD1 (6 bases). The sequenced material came from blood. CDR3 bases: TGTGCCAGTAGGACCGAGACAGGTTTAAAAGATACGCAGTATTTT. It yields the protein CASRTETGLKDTQYF. Together with reference TRBV19 and TRBJ2-3, the CDR3 gives the full variable domain: DGGITQSPKYLFRKEGQNVTLSCEQNLNHDAMYWYRQDPGQGLRLIYYSQIVNDFQKGDIAEGYSVSREKKESFPLTVTSAQKNPTAFYLCASRTETGLKDTQYFGPGTRLTVL.